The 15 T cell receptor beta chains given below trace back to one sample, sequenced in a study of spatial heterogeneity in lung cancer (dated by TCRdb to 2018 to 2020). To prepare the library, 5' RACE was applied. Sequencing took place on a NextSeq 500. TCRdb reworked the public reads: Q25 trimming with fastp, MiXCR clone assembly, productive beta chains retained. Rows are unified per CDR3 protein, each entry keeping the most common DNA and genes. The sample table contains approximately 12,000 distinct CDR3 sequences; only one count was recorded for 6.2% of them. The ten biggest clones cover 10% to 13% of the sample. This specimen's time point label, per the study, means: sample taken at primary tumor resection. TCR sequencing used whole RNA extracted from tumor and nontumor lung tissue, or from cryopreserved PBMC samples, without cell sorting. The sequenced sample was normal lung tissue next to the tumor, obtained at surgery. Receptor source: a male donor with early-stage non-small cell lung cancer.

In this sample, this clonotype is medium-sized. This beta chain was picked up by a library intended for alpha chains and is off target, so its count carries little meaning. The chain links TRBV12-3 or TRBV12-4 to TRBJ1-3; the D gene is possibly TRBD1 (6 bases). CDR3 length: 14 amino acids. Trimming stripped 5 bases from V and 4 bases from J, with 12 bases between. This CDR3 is CASSGGTLGNTIYF. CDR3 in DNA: TGTGCCAGCAGTGGTGGGACACTCGGAAACACCATATATTTT.

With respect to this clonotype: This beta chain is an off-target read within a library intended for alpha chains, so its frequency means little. The CDR3 bases are TGTGCCAGCAGCTTAGGGCCGGGAACCGAGCAGTACTTC. It encodes CASSLGPGTEQYF. The rearrangement joins TRBV7-2 to TRBJ2-7; tentative D call: TRBD2 (5 bases). The CDR3 loop spans 13 amino acids. Germline V CDR1 and CDR2: SGHTA, FQGNSA. V dropped 1 base and J dropped 6 bases, with 10 bases sitting between them. Looking up the rest from reference TRBV7-2 and TRBJ2-7 gives the full variable domain: GAGVSQSPSNKVTEKGKDVELRCDPISGHTALYWYRQSLGQGLEFLIYFQGNSAPDKSGLPSDRFSAERTGGSVSTLTIQRTQQEDSAVYLCASSLGPGTEQYFGPGTRLTVT.

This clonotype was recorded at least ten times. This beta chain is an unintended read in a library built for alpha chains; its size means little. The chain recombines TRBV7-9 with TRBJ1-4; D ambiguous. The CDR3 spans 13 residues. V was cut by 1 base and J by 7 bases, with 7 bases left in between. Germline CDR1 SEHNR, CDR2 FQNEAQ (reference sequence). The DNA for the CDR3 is TGTGCCAGCAGCTTAGGTAGACCTGAAAAACTGTTTTTT. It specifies CASSLGRPEKLFF.

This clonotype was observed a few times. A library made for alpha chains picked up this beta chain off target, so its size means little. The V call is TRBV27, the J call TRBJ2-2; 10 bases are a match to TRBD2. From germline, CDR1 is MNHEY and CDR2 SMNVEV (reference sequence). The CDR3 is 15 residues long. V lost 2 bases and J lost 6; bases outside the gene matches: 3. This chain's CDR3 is CASSLRTSGAGELFF. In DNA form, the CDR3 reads TGTGCCAGCAGTTTACGGACTAGCGGTGCCGGGGAGCTGTTTTTT.

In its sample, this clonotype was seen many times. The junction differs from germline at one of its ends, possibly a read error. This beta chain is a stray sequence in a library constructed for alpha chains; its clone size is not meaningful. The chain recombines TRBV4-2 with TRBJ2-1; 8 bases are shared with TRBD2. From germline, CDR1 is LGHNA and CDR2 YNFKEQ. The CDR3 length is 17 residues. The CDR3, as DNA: TGTGCCAGCAGCAAAGATCTGGCGGGAGCGGGAGTAAATGAGCAGTTCTTC. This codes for CASSKDLAGAGVNEQFF.

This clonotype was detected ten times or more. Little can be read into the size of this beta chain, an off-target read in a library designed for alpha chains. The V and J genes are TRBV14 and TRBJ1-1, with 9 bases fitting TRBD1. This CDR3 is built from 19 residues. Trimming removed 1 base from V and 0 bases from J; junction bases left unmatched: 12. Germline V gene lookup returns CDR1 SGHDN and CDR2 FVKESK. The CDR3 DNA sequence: TGTGCCAGCAGCCAAGGCTATCTAGGGACAGGGAAGATGAACACTGAAGCTTTCTTT. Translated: CASSQGYLGTGKMNTEAFF.

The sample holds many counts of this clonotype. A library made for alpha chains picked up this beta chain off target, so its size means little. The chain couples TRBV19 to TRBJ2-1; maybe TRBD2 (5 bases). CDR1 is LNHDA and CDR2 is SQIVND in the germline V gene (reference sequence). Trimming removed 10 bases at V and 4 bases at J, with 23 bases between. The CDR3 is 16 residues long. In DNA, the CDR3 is TGTGCCACCTCCACCGACCACAGCGGACCGTACAATGAGCAGTTCTTC. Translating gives CATSTDHSGPYNEQFF.

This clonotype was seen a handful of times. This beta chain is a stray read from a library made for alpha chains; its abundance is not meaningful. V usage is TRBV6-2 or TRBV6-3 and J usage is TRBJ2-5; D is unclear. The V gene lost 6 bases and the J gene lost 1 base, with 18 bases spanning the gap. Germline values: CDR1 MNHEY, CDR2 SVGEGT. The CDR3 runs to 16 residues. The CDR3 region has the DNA TGTGCCAGCAGATATCTCTTAACGGACCTCCAAGAGACCCAGTACTTC. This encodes CASRYLLTDLQETQYF.

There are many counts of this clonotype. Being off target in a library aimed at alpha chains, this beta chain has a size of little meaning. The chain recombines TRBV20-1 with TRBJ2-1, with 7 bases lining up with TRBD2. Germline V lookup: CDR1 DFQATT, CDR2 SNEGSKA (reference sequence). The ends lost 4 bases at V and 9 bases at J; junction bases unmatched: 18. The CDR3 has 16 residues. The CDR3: CSANPTSSGVYGEQFF. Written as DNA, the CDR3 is TGCAGTGCTAACCCGACGAGCAGCGGGGTGTATGGTGAGCAGTTCTTC.

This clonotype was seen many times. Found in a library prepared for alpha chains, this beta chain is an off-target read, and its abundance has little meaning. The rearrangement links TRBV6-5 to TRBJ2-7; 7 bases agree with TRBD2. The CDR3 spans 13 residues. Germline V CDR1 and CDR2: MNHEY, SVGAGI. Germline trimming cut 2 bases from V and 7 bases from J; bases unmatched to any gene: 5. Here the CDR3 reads CASSYGREGEQYF. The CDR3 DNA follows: TGTGCCAGCAGTTACGGCAGGGAGGGAGAGCAGTACTTC.

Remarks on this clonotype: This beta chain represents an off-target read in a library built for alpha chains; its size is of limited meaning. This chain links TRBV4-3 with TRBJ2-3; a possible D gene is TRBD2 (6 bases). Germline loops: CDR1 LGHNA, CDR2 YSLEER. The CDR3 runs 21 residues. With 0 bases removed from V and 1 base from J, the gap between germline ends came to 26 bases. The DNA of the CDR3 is TGCGCCAGCAGCCAAGATGCGGGGTACCGAGACTTTCGCATTGGCACAGATACGCAGTATTTT. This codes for CASSQDAGYRDFRIGTDTQYF.

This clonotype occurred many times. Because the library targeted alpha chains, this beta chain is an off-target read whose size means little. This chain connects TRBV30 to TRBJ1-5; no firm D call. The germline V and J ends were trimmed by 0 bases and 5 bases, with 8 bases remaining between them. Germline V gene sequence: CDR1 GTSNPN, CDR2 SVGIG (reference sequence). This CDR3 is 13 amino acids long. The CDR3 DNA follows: TGTGCCTGGAGTGTACTTGGGGATCAGCCCCAGCATTTT. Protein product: CAWSVLGDQPQHF.

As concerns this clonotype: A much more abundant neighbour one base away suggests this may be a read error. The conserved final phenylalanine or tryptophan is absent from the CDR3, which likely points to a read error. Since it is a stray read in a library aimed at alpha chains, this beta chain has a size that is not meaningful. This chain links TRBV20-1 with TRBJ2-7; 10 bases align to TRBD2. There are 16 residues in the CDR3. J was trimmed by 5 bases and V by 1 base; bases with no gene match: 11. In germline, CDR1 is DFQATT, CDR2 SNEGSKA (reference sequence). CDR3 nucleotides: TGCAGTGCTAGAGGTCTTGGTAGCGGGAGGATCCACGAGCAGTACCTC. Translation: CSARGLGSGRIHEQYL.

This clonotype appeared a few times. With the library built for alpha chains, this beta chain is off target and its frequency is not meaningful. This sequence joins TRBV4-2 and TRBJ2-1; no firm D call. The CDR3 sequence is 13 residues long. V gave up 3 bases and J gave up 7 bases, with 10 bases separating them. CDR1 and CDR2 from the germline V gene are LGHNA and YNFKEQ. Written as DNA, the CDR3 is TGTGCCAGCAGCCACGCCCGGTCGAATGAGCAGTTCTTC. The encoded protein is CASSHARSNEQFF.

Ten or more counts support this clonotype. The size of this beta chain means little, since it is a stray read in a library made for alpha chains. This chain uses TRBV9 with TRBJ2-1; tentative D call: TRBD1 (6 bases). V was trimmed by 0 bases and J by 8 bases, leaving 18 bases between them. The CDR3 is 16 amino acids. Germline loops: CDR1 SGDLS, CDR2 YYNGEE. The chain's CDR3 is CASSVVFRTVVDEQFF. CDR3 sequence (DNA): TGTGCCAGCAGCGTAGTATTCAGGACAGTCGTCGATGAGCAGTTCTTC.